Listed here is a single T cell receptor beta chain. Its antigen is not yet known. A junction end diverges from the germline sequence, so it may reflect a read error. This sample was taken from a study of blood T cell repertoires in COVID-19 (TCRdb year 2020). Looking at the study overall: Samples covering the acute and convalescent phases of COVID-19 were provided by collaborators in the United States, Italy and Spain. The prospective study material was composed of cDNA or gDNA derived from T cells, B-cell-depleted T cells, or PBMCs. Deeply sampled blood TCRbeta repertoires from subjects exposed to, actively infected with, or recovered from COVID-19 were included in the dataset. The repertoires were released in a freely available public database intended as a resource for research on the immune response to SARS-CoV-2. Samples came from the ongoing ImmuneRACE study (first 160 participants) plus 1,254 subjects from 6 global collaborators. The sample metadata nearly always contained a de-identified subject ID, COVID-19 status, age in years and sex. Where available, HLA class I and class II types were taken from metadata supplied by the sample provider and were not determined by assay-based typing.

General study outcomes and caveats: The amount of clinical and demographic metadata varied by source and participant and was provided uncurated.

At one collaborating source in Seattle, patients were enrolled during active infection and were followed longitudinally through the course of disease. The collaborating institutions used their own protocols to collect whole blood in K2EDTA tubes. Collaborator samples were shipped for TCRbeta analysis as frozen whole blood, isolated PBMCs, or DNA extracted from either sample type. TCRbeta CDR3 regions were amplified from genomic DNA using the immunoSEQ Assay, a bias-controlled multiplex PCR. As for the authors' bioinformatics: Nucleated cell counts per sample were estimated from amplification of reference gene primers within the assay. Sequence reads were collapsed and filtered to measure the absolute abundance of every unique TCRbeta CDR3 rearrangement. For each sample, productive Simpson clonality was calculated as the square root of Simpson's diversity index over productive rearrangements. TCRdb stores this immuneACCESS table with in-frame sequences only. Part of the clones is absent; in the studies checked, under half of the shortfall reflects unresolved V genes, and no reason is known for the rest. The DNA was the basis for D and trimming; V, J and clone size are from that table. For this sample the table gives approximately 50,000 clones, of which 75% to 90% were detected only once. More than 30% of the sample goes to the ten largest clones.

Material: peripheral blood. This clonotype was sampled from a man aged 55 to 70 with COVID-19, enrolled during active disease.

DNA sequence: TGTGCCAGCAGGGAAGGACTAGCGGGGGCCGGGGAGCTGTTTTTT. Its translation reads: CASREGLAGAGELFF. The V and J genes are TRBV2 and TRBJ2-2; a stretch of 13 junction bases matches TRBD2. The CDR3 goes from the cysteine to the phenylalanine over 15 residues. Solely the CDR3 DNA is kept, with 45 bases framed from the first base. CDR1 and CDR2 are drawn from the germline V gene: SNHLY, FYNNEI.